This TCR beta chain was recorded in a study of blood T cells in healthy people across ages. Broader study findings: While age rose, TCR beta diversity per million T cells dropped in a roughly linear way. Shifts in expanded clonotypes may have been confounded by donor CMV status, which was unknown. Using unsorted PBMCs precluded a conclusive naive versus antigen-experienced comparison.

A word on this clonotype: Its antigen is not known.

Aged about 6 to 90, donors were systemically healthy Caucasians from Russia. Combining a sample-barcoded 5' primer with a J-beta primer mix, a second PCR ran for roughly 6 to 12 cycles. One entry per CDR3 protein, called by TCRdb with MiXCR from the 5' RACE reads. The sample has about 680,000 distinct CDR3 sequences, around half seen once. Germline-derived CDR1 and CDR2 are SGHTA and FQGNSA. CDR3 length equals 17 residues. The source is an older woman in good health. The sequenced sample consisted of blood. The V and J genes are TRBV7-2 and TRBJ2-7, with 9 bases lining up with TRBD2. Gene TRBJ2-1 matches the end of the DNA better, so the J call may be wrong. CDR3 loop: CASSPIAGVTFGNEQFF. CDR3 in DNA: TGTGCCAGCAGCCCGATAGCGGGAGTGACCTTTGGCAATGAGCAGTTCTTC.